The clone carrying this TCR beta chain is a singleton in its sample. Its matching antigen is unknown. The source of the sample is a study of cytomegalovirus exposure and HLA in healthy donors. This CDR3 has 15 amino acids. In germline, CDR1 is MDHEN, CDR2 SYDVKM. With 2 bases clipped from V and 1 base from J, the junction kept 4 bases outside the gene matches. Study conclusions and caveats: Through in vitro validation, a few CMV-associated chains were shown to be specific for CMV antigens.

A multiplex PCR was run with 60 Vbeta primers and 13 Jbeta primers. Generated by immunoSEQ multiplex PCR, the TCRdb table keeps only in-frame clones and is missing some. This table holds approximately 100,000 clones, more than 65% found once. The V gene is TRBV28, the J gene TRBJ1-2; TRBD1 matches 7 bases. Sequenced: PBMCs. The sequence derives from a woman younger than 30 in good health and CMV-seropositive. The CDR3 coding sequence is TGTGCCAGCAGTTTACAGGGGGACTTTAACTATGGCTACACCTTC. This gives the protein CASSLQGDFNYGYTF.